This TCR beta chain was obtained from a study of blood T cell repertoires in COVID-19 (dated by TCRdb to the early 2020s). For the study in its entirety: Collaborator samples came from the United States, Italy and Spain and covered acute and convalescent phases of COVID-19. The material from the prospective study consisted of cDNA or gDNA derived from T cells, B-cell-depleted T cells, or PBMCs. Deeply sampled blood TCRbeta repertoires from subjects exposed to, actively infected with, or recovered from COVID-19 were included in the dataset. A freely available public database, intended as a resource for researchers studying the immune response to SARS-CoV-2, is where the repertoires were released. The samples were drawn from the first 160 participants of the ongoing ImmuneRACE study and from over 950 subjects provided by 6 global collaborators. A de-identified subject ID, COVID-19 status, age in years and sex were almost always included in the sample metadata. Where available, HLA class I and class II types were obtained from metadata supplied by the sample provider rather than from assay-based typing. Results the study describes overall, beyond this receptor: The quantity of clinical and demographic metadata differed by source and by participant and was supplied without curation.

TCRbeta CDR3 regions were amplified from genomic DNA by means of the immunoSEQ Assay, a bias-controlled multiplex PCR. In the original analysis: The number of nucleated cells in each sample was estimated by amplification of reference gene primers within the assay. To quantify the absolute abundance of each unique TCRbeta CDR3 rearrangement, sequence reads were collapsed and filtered. For each sample, productive Simpson clonality was calculated by taking the square root of Simpson's diversity index across productive rearrangements. TCRdb's version of the immuneACCESS table is confined to in-frame rearrangements and falls short of the full clone set. An unresolved V gene accounts for under half of the shortfall where checked; the remainder is of unknown origin. V, J and clone size are taken as reported in that table, and D and trimming were inferred from the DNA itself. This sample comprises under 250,000 clones, more than 70% of them detected only once. The ten top clones hold 4.3% of the sample.

Participants in the prospective study were enrolled through a virtual design, were aged roughly 18 to 90 years, and lived in roughly 26 United States geographic areas. In the prospective study, cohorts were assigned on the basis of participant-reported clinical history obtained from a screening survey and a study questionnaire. Each participant in the prospective study had whole blood, serum and a nasopharyngeal or oropharyngeal swab collected by mobile phlebotomists. Prospective study participants could optionally give additional blood draws and questionnaires over a roughly two-month period. Before DNA extraction, prospective study blood samples were shipped either frozen or at room temperature. As to this clone: Its antigen remains undetermined. Per-base quality was not reported, and no clone a single base away is much larger than it.

The germline V gene specifies SGHDT as CDR1 and YYEEEE as CDR2. The junction carries 9 bases between V and J, which are trimmed by 1 base and 4 bases respectively. Reading from cysteine to phenylalanine, the CDR3 counts 15 amino acids. The sequence is cut down to CDR3 DNA, 45 bases in frame from base 1. This receptor was obtained from a young man with acute COVID-19. Recombination connected TRBV5-6 to TRBJ1-6, with no confident D gene call. Source material: PBMCs or T cells enriched from blood (not recorded which). In nucleotides, the sequence is TGTGCCAGCAGCTTGCCGGGTCCATATAATTCACCCCTCCACTTT. It is translated as CASSLPGPYNSPLHF.